This T cell receptor (beta chain) was documented in a study of blood T cell repertoires in COVID-19. Overall study: Acute and convalescent COVID-19 samples came from the United States, Italy and Spain. T cells, B-cell-depleted T cells, or PBMCs provided the cDNA or gDNA that served as material.

Original processing methods: Amplification from reference gene primers served as the basis for estimated nucleated cell counts. Data came from immunoSEQ multiplex PCR; TCRdb stores just in-frame clones and leaves some out. V, J and clone size reflect that table, while D and trimming were determined from the DNA. The repertoire holds about 290,000 clones, with 85% as singletons. This CDR3 is built from 15 residues. Germline V lookup: CDR1 LNHDA, CDR2 SQIVND (reference sequence). J gave up 5 bases and V 3 bases, and 6 bases lay outside the gene matches. The chain joins TRBV19 to TRBJ2-2, with TRBD2 matching over 7 bases. This TCR derives from a woman aged 45-65 years with active or convalescent COVID-19. The sample comprised peripheral blood. The CDR3 sequence: CASSMFSGATGELFF. The CDR3 DNA follows: TGTGCCAGTAGTATGTTCAGCGGGGCGACCGGGGAGCTGTTTTTT.